This T cell receptor beta chain was profiled in a study of blood T cell repertoires in COVID-19. Per the original data handling: Amplification of reference gene primers was used by the study to estimate nucleated cell counts. Sequencing used immunoSEQ multiplex PCR; TCRdb keeps in-frame clones, though not all of them. The V and J calls and clone size come from that table; D and trimming were worked out from the DNA. The table lists about 160,000 clones, 80% to 90% of them singletons. Everyone who took part was roughly 18 to 89 years old, and they came from about two dozen US areas. Resolution of symptoms, clearance, or two negative PCRs was present in recovered Cohort 3 donors. Germline V gives CDR1 LNHDA, CDR2 SQIVND (reference sequence). This CDR3 region has 14 residues. J lost 0 bases, V lost 1 base, and 0 bases had no gene match.

The V and J genes are TRBV19 and TRBJ2-7; 7 nucleotides match TRBD1. The sample comprised PBMCs or T cells enriched from blood (not recorded which). The sequence came from a woman between 50 and 59 years old who had recovered from COVID-19. DNA of the CDR3: TGTGCCAGTAGTATAGGACAGGGCTCCTACGAGCAGTACTTC. Translation: CASSIGQGSYEQYF.